Sequencing of this T cell receptor beta chain was carried out in a study of CD4 T cells in relation to SARS-CoV-2 and coronaviruses. Study overall: ViraFEST: approximately ten-day antigen culture of PBMCs, then TCR beta CDR3 sequencing.

Germline CDR1 reads LNHDA; CDR2 reads SQIVND (reference sequence). V was clipped by 5 bases and J by 0 bases, with 26 bases between them. This CDR3 comprises 20 residues. Worth noting for this clone: Its antigen is unknown.

Produced via immunoSEQ multiplex PCR; TCRdb's table is partial and in-frame only. The sample carries 37,000 or so clones, around 82% recorded once. The sequence came from an adult with COVID-19. Sequences were obtained from naive CD4+ T cells from PBMCs, cultured in vitro. Subset meaning: naive CD4+ T cells isolated by negative enrichment. This chain connects TRBV19 to TRBJ2-1; D possibly corresponds to TRBD1 (7 bases). The CDR3 sequence: CASSLDLRAQGGSSYNEQFF. The CDR3 nucleotides read TGTGCCAGTAGTTTGGATTTGAGGGCCCAGGGGGGAAGCTCCTACAATGAGCAGTTCTTC.